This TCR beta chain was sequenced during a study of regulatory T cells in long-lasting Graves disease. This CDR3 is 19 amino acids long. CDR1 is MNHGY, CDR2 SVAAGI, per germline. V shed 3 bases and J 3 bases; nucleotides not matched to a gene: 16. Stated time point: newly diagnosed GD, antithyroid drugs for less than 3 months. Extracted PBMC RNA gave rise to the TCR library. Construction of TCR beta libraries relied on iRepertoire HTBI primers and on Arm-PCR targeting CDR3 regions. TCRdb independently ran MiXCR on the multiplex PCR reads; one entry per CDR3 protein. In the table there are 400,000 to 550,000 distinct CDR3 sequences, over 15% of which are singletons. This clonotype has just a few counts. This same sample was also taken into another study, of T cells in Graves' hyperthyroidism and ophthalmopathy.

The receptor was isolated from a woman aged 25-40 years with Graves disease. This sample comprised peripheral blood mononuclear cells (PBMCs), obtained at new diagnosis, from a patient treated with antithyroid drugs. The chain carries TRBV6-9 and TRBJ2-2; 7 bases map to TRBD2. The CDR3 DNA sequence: TGTGCCAGCAGTTACTCCGGATCGGCGGGAGTCTGGTACACCGGGGAGCTGTTTTTT. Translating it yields CASSYSGSAGVWYTGELFF.